This T cell receptor beta chain was obtained from a study of blood T cell repertoires in COVID-19. Study summary: Spain, Italy and the United States supplied samples that represented acute and convalescent COVID-19. The analysed material was cDNA or gDNA that came from T cells, B-cell-depleted T cells, or PBMCs.

Trimming removed 0 bases from V and 7 bases from J; junction bases left unmatched: 7. The CDR3 extends over 16 amino acids. Germline assignment: CDR1 SNHLY and CDR2 FYNNEI. Original processing methods: Reference gene primers were amplified, and this amplification served to estimate nucleated cell counts. Profiling relied on immunoSEQ multiplex PCR, and the TCRdb table lists in-frame clones only, not all of them. Clone size and V and J calls were adopted from that table, with D and trimming inferred from the DNA. The table lists approximately 250,000 clones, around four fifths of them singletons. The specimen was peripheral blood. The chain employs TRBV2 and TRBJ1-3; TRBD1 matches 9 bases. The origin of this receptor is a woman aged 55-75 years with active or convalescent COVID-19. The CDR3 sequence: CASSEAVGTGSNTIYF. CDR3 in DNA: TGTGCCAGCAGTGAAGCCGTGGGGACAGGGAGCAACACCATATATTTT.